This T cell receptor (beta chain) appears in the sequencing data of a study of T-cell reconstitution after alpha-beta-depleted transplantation in children. Points on this clonotype: What it binds is unknown.

Unique molecular identifiers were built into the TCRbeta library. TCRdb re-called the PCR reads with MiXCR, one entry per CDR3 protein. Of fewer than 250,000 distinct CDR3 sequences in the sample, around a sixth were seen once. Study outcomes and limitations: Reportedly, alpha-beta T cells present about two months post-transplant originated from several hundred expanded clones of graft origin. T cells produced anew were the main source of T-cell counts and diversity one year after transplant.

Germline CDR1 reads MNHEY; CDR2 reads SVGEGT. This CDR3 has 17 residues. Trimming at V came to 4 bases and at J to 4 bases, leaving 15 bases not matched to a gene. Material: PBMCs, mostly from graft donor cells, obtained 360 days after TCRalphabeta/CD19-depleted stem cell transplant. The rearrangement links TRBV6-2 or TRBV6-3 to TRBJ2-7, with TRBD2 matching 8 bases. This receptor was obtained from a male patient under 10 years old who had a stem cell transplant for acute lymphoblastic leukemia, so the T cells may come from the graft donor. The CDR3 region is CASSSWTSWDRGYEQYF. In nucleotides, the CDR3 is TGTGCCAGCAGTTCCTGGACTAGCTGGGATAGGGGATACGAGCAGTACTTC.